This T cell receptor (beta chain) was documented in a study of cytomegalovirus exposure and HLA in healthy donors. Study in general: Among the 398 genotyped donors, 81% were placed in the Caucasian-associated ancestry cluster. Whole-study results and caveats: In a later analysis, a missense DCLRE1C variant was linked to TCR beta V- and J-gene trimming.

Germline CDR1 reads LGHNA; CDR2 reads YNFKEQ. CDR3 length: 18 residues. Germline trimming cut 0 bases from V and 6 bases from J; bases unmatched to any gene: 13. 13 Jbeta primers and 60 Vbeta primers were used for the PCR. TCRdb's table, derived via immunoSEQ multiplex PCR, lists solely in-frame clones and lacks some. The sample has some 160,000 clones; over 80% are singletons. Worth noting for this clone: Its cognate antigen is unknown.

This TCR was sampled from a male donor in good health and CMV-seropositive. The chain is built from TRBV4-2 and TRBJ2-3; 9 bases are a match to TRBD1. What was sequenced was PBMCs. This CDR3 reads CASSQDHGGQGWMDTQYF. The CDR3 region has the DNA TGTGCCAGCAGCCAAGATCATGGGGGACAGGGATGGATGGATACGCAGTATTTT.